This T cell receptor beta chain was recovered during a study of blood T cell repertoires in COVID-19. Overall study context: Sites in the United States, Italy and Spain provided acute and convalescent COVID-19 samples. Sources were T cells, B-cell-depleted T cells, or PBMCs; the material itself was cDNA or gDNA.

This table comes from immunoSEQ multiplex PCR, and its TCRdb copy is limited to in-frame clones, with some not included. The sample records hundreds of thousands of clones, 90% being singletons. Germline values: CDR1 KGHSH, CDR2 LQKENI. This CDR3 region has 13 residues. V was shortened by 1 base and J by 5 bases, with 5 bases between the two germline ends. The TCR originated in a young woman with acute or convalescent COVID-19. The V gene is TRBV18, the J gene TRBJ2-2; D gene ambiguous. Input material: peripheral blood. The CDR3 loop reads CASSPLVTGELFF. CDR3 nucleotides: TGTGCCAGCTCACCACTCGTTACCGGGGAGCTGTTTTTT. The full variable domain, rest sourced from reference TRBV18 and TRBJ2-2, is NAGVMQNPRHLVRRRGQEARLRCSPMKGHSHVYWYRQLPEEGLKFMVYLQKENIIDESGMPKERFSAEFPKEGPSILRIQQVVRGDSAAYFCASSPLVTGELFFGEGSRLTVL.